This entry lists 20 T cell receptor beta chains sequenced from one sample in a study of OX40 agonist ivuxolimab in advanced cancers. The data were produced by immunoSEQ multiplex PCR, yet TCRdb's version contains in-frame clones alone and is incomplete. The sample gives 65,000 to 90,000 clones, approximately 85% of which show up once; over 4.5% is in the top ten. The sample was CD4+ or CD8+ T cells sorted from blood, taken in a trial of the OX40 agonist ivuxolimab. All receptors derive from an adult with an advanced solid tumor such as melanoma, head and neck, liver or kidney cancer.

V usage is TRBV14 and J usage is TRBJ1-4; tentative D call: TRBD1 (5 bases). Germline CDR1 is SGHDN and CDR2 is FVKESK. V lost 0 bases and J lost 5, with 13 bases in between. CDR3 length: 16 amino acids. CDR3 residues: CASSQEGEGLNEKLFF. In DNA form, the CDR3 reads TGTGCCAGCAGCCAAGAAGGGGAGGGTTTAAATGAAAAACTGTTTTTT.

CDR3 sequence: CASSYRLAGGPDTQYF. CDR3 nucleotides: TGTGCCAGCAGTTACCGACTAGCGGGAGGGCCAGATACGCAGTATTTT. The chain has TRBV6-5 and TRBJ2-3, with 14 bases fitting TRBD2. Germline V gene data show CDR1 as MNHEY and CDR2 as SVGAGI. The trim removed 2 bases at V and 4 bases at J, leaving 2 bases unmatched. The CDR3 sequence is 16 residues long.

The chain couples TRBV5-1 to TRBJ2-7; D gene unclear. From germline, CDR1 is SGHRS and CDR2 YFSETQ. This CDR3 has 14 residues. The germline V and J ends were trimmed by 5 bases and 6 bases, with 18 bases remaining between them. CDR3 region: CASRRILSNVEQYF. The CDR3 nucleotides are TGCGCCAGCAGAAGGATTCTGAGCAACGTCGAGCAGTACTTC. The full variable domain, its missing parts supplied by reference TRBV5-1 and TRBJ2-7, is KAGVTQTPRYLIKTRGQQVTLSCSPISGHRSVSWYQQTPGQGLQFLFEYFSETQRNKGNFPGRFSGRQFSNSRSEMNVSTLELGDSALYLCASRRILSNVEQYFGPGTRLTVT.

This chain joins TRBV5-4 and TRBJ1-4, with unresolved D. V was trimmed by 0 bases and J by 7 bases, leaving 7 bases between them. The germline gives CDR1 SGHNT, CDR2 YYREEE (reference sequence). The CDR3 covers 13 residues. Here the CDR3 reads CASSLDWSEKLFF. CDR3 nucleotide sequence: TGTGCCAGCAGCTTGGATTGGTCTGAAAAACTGTTTTTT.

J is TRBJ1-3 and V is TRBV5-8; D gene ambiguous. V was cut by 0 bases and J by 11 bases, with 6 bases left in between. Germline-derived CDR1 and CDR2 are SGHTS and YDEGEE. The CDR3 sequence is 11 residues long. In DNA form, the CDR3 reads TGTGCCAGCAGCTTGGCCGAGCCCATATATTTT. Amino acid sequence: CASSLAEPIYF.

The chain combines TRBV19 with TRBJ1-1; 10 bases are a match to TRBD1. The CDR3 spans 15 residues. The V gene's germline CDR1 is LNHDA and CDR2 SQIVND (reference sequence). The V gene end was trimmed by 5 bases and the J gene end by 8 bases; junction bases not matched to a gene: 11. CDR3 DNA sequence: TGTGCCAGTAGTTCAACCCGAAGGGGACAGGGGGAAGCTTTCTTT. As protein: CASSSTRRGQGEAFF.

CDR3 loop: CASSSSHLGRHEQFF. DNA for the CDR3: TGTGCCAGTAGTTCCTCACACCTCGGGAGGCATGAGCAGTTCTTC. This chain links TRBV19 with TRBJ2-1, with 7 bases that match TRBD2. Germline V lookup: CDR1 LNHDA, CDR2 SQIVND (reference sequence). V gave up 5 bases and J gave up 8 bases; unmatched junction bases: 12. The CDR3 contains 15 residues.

The chain joins TRBV6-6 to TRBJ1-6; weak D call: TRBD1 (5 bases). The CDR3 runs 15 residues. The germline gives CDR1 MNHNY, CDR2 SVGAGI (reference sequence). Trimming cost V 0 bases and J 3 bases, with 6 bases left between them. This CDR3 reads CASSYSQGYNSPLHF. CDR3 DNA: TGTGCCAGCAGTTACTCTCAGGGCTATAATTCACCCCTCCACTTT.

The chain has TRBV7-3 and TRBJ2-5, with TRBD2 matching 15 bases. Germline V gene lookup returns CDR1 SGHTA and CDR2 FQGTGA. The CDR3 extends over 16 amino acids. V gave up 5 bases and J gave up 5 bases; unmatched junction bases: 6. CDR3 nucleotide sequence: TGTGCCAGCAGCCCCGGACTAGCGGGGGGGCTGGAGACCCAGTACTTC. Translation gives CASSPGLAGGLETQYF.

The chain combines TRBV10-2 with TRBJ2-1, with 8 nucleotides matching TRBD2. Germline lookup yields CDR1 WSHSY and CDR2 SAAADI. The CDR3 extends over 17 amino acids. The J segment lost 7 bases and the V segment lost 0 bases, leaving 11 bases of the junction unmatched. CDR3 coding DNA: TGCGCCAGCAGTGAGTCGACTCCCGGGAGGGCGGGGAATGAGCAGTTCTTC. It codes for CASSESTPGRAGNEQFF.

The rearrangement joins TRBV5-6 to TRBJ1-4; D is possibly TRBD1 (5 bases). Trimming pared 2 bases from V and 5 bases from J, leaving 10 bases between. CDR1 is SGHDT and CDR2 is YYEEEE in the germline V gene. The length of the CDR3 is 14 residues. CDR3 coding DNA: TGTGCCAGCAGCTTATTCAGGGAGAATGAAAAACTGTTTTTT. Protein: CASSLFRENEKLFF.

This sequence joins TRBV5-8 and TRBJ1-1; D is unclear. The CDR3 consists of 14 residues. Germline assignment: CDR1 SGHTS and CDR2 YDEGEE. The V end lost 4 bases, the J end lost 4 bases, and 14 bases lay between the germline ends. CDR3 DNA sequence: TGTGCCAGCAGCCAAGATGTCCAGAGCACTGAAGCTTTCTTT. It is translated as CASSQDVQSTEAFF.

This chain joins TRBV6-1 and TRBJ2-1; D not certain. The germline gives CDR1 MNHNS, CDR2 SASEGT. The CDR3 consists of 15 residues. V was trimmed by 2 bases and J by 2 bases, leaving 10 bases between them. The CDR3 loop is CASSETINPYNEQFF. In DNA form, the CDR3 reads TGTGCCAGCAGTGAAACCATCAACCCCTACAATGAGCAGTTCTTC.

The chain employs TRBV18 and TRBJ2-7, with TRBD1 as a possible D gene (5 bases). The germline V gene has CDR1 KGHSH and CDR2 LQKENI. Trimming removed 3 bases at V and 4 bases at J, with 10 bases between. The CDR3 runs 13 residues. CDR3 in amino acids: CASSPLQVYEQYF. The DNA for the CDR3 is TGTGCCAGCTCACCCCTACAGGTGTACGAGCAGTACTTC. Based on the CDR3 plus reference TRBV18 and TRBJ2-7, the full variable domain is NAGVMQNPRHLVRRRGQEARLRCSPMKGHSHVYWYRQLPEEGLKFMVYLQKENIIDESGMPKERFSAEFPKEGPSILRIQQVVRGDSAAYFCASSPLQVYEQYFGPGTRLTVT.

The CDR3 DNA follows: TGTGCCAGCAGCGTCTCCGGGACTAGAGGCAACGAGCAGTACTTC. Amino acid sequence: CASSVSGTRGNEQYF. This chain joins TRBV7-9 and TRBJ2-7; 8 positions agree with TRBD2. The CDR3 has 15 amino acids. The germline gives CDR1 SEHNR, CDR2 FQNEAQ (reference sequence). Germline trimming cut 5 bases from V and 5 bases from J; bases unmatched to any gene: 11.

This chain joins TRBV7-7 and TRBJ2-1; 10 bases map to TRBD2. From germline, CDR1 is SSHAT and CDR2 FNYEAQ (reference sequence). V gave up 2 bases and J gave up 9 bases; unmatched junction bases: 4. CDR3 length: 14 amino acids. CDR3 residues: CASSLSGRASEQFF. The CDR3 DNA is TGTGCCAGCAGCTTAAGCGGGAGGGCTAGTGAGCAGTTCTTC.

The chain is built from TRBV19 and TRBJ1-5; the match to TRBD1 covers 8 bases. The junction had 4 bases not matched to a gene; V was cut back by 0 bases and J by 6 bases. The CDR3 runs to 15 residues. The germline V gene has CDR1 LNHDA and CDR2 SQIVND (reference sequence). The CDR3 loop reads CASSIEGQGSQPQHF. The DNA of the CDR3 is TGTGCCAGTAGTATAGAAGGACAGGGCAGTCAGCCCCAGCATTTT. Drawing the rest from reference TRBV19 and TRBJ1-5, the complete variable domain is DGGITQSPKYLFRKEGQNVTLSCEQNLNHDAMYWYRQDPGQGLRLIYYSQIVNDFQKGDIAEGYSVSREKKESFPLTVTSAQKNPTAFYLCASSIEGQGSQPQHFGDGTRLSIL.

The V gene is TRBV7-2, the J gene TRBJ1-5; D is unresolved. Germline values: CDR1 SGHTA, CDR2 FQGNSA. V was trimmed by 7 bases and J by 1 base, leaving 11 bases between them. CDR3 length: 14 amino acids. The CDR3 DNA reads as TGTGCCAGCACCCTTCCGGGGAGCAATCAGCCCCAGCATTTT. This translates into CASTLPGSNQPQHF. Full variable domain (missing parts from reference TRBV7-2 and TRBJ1-5): GAGVSQSPSNKVTEKGKDVELRCDPISGHTALYWYRQSLGQGLEFLIYFQGNSAPDKSGLPSDRFSAERTGGSVSTLTIQRTQQEDSAVYLCASTLPGSNQPQHFGDGTRLSIL.

V is TRBV9 and J is TRBJ1-3; D remains ambiguous. Germline loops: CDR1 SGDLS, CDR2 YYNGEE. The CDR3 runs 12 residues. Trimming shortened V by 0 bases and J by 7 bases, and 5 bases separated the two germline ends. CDR3 sequence reads: CASSVDLNTIYF. The CDR3 nucleotides are TGTGCCAGCAGCGTAGATCTTAACACCATATATTTT.

The V call is TRBV6-6, the J call TRBJ1-1; D is perhaps TRBD1 (5 bases). The CDR3 is made up of 13 amino acids. Germline assignment: CDR1 MNHNY and CDR2 SVGAGI (reference sequence). V lost 7 bases and J lost 6, with 15 bases in between. The chain's CDR3 is CASTSRGGAEAFF. DNA of the CDR3: TGTGCCAGCACCTCCCGGGGAGGGGCTGAAGCTTTCTTT.